The 5 T cell receptor beta chains reported below all come from one sample, sequenced in a study of post-analysis software for immune sequencing data. Antigens of these TCRs are unknown. Each TCR beta cDNA library carried unique molecular identifiers. TCRdb analysed the PCR reads with MiXCR anew, one entry per CDR3 protein. The sample lists over 700,000 distinct CDR3 sequences; 30% were seen once. Study results and limitations: There were roughly 5 TRBV segments more frequent in patients than controls, and TRBV5-6, TRBV5-1 and TRBV20-1 were among them.

The sequencing input was blood. All receptors come from a girl aged 5 to 17 with multiple sclerosis.

Notes on this clonotype: Mismatch with germline at one junction end may stem from a read error. The chain uses TRBV5-1 and TRBJ2-5; TRBD1 is a possible D gene (6 bases). The germline CDR1 and CDR2 sequences are SGHRS and YFSETQ. The CDR3 contains 17 residues. The CDR3 sequence is CASSLSGQGMPKESQYF. The CDR3 coding sequence is TGCGCCAGCAGCTTGTCGGGGCAGGGGATGCCCAAGGAGAGCCAGTACTTC.

CDR3 nucleotide sequence: TGTGCCAGCAGCTTAGGGATAGGGGGGTACGAGCAGTACTTC. Translated, it gives CASSLGIGGYEQYF. The rearrangement links TRBV7-2 to TRBJ2-7; D may be TRBD1 or TRBD2 (6 bases each). CDR3 length: 14 residues. Germline V gene data show CDR1 as SGHTA and CDR2 as FQGNSA. V was shortened by 1 base and J by 4 bases, with 11 bases between the two germline ends.

The CDR3 here is CASSYTLVEWQFF. CDR3 bases: TGTGCCAGCAGTTACACGCTAGTCGAGTGGCAGTTCTTC. The genes are TRBV6-6 and TRBJ2-1; D call uncertain. Germline V gene data show CDR1 as MNHNY and CDR2 as SVGAGI (reference sequence). V gave up 2 bases and J gave up 12 bases, with 14 bases separating them. This CDR3 is 13 amino acids long.

The CDR3 protein is CATEGDIQYF. In nucleotides, the CDR3 is TGTGCCACGGAAGGGGACATTCAGTACTTC. This chain joins TRBV19 and TRBJ2-4; possible D gene TRBD1, 5 bases. Germline CDR1 LNHDA, CDR2 SQIVND (reference sequence). Trimming cost V 10 bases and J 8 bases, with 9 bases left between them. This CDR3 region has 10 residues.

This chain connects TRBV4-1 to TRBJ2-7; D is possibly TRBD1 or TRBD2 (6 bases each). The DNA end favors TRBJ2-5, so the J call may be wrong. Germline V gives CDR1 MGHRA, CDR2 YSYEKL. The CDR3 spans 16 residues. CDR3 protein: CASSQDLAGEAETQYF. Here the CDR3 DNA reads TGCGCCAGCAGCCAAGACCTGGCAGGGGAGGCGGAGACCCAGTACTTC.